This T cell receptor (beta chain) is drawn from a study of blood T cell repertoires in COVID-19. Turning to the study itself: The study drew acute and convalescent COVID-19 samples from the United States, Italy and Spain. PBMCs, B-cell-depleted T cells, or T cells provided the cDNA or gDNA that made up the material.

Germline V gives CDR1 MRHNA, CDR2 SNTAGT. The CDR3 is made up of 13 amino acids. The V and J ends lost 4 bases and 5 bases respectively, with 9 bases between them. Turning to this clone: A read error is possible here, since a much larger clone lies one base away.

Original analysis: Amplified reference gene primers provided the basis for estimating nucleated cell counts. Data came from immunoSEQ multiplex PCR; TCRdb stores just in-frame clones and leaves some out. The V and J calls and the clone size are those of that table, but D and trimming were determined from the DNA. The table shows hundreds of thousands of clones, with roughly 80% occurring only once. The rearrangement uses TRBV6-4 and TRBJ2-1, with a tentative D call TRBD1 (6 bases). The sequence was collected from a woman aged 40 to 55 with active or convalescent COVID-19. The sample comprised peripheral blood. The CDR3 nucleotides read TGTGCCAGCAGTGCGGACAGTCACAATGAGCAGTTCTTC. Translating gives CASSADSHNEQFF.